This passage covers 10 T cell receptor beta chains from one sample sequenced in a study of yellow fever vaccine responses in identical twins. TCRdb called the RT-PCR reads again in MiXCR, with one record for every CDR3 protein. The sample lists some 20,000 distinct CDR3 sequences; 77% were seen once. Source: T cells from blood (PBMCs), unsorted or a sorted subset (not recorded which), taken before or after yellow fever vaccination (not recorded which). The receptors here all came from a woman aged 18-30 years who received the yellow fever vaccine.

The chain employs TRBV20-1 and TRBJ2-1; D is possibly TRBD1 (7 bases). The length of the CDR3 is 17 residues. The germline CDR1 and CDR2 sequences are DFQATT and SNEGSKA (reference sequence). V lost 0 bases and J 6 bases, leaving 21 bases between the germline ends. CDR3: CSARDFAGGSTINEQFF. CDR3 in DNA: TGCAGTGCTAGAGATTTCGCAGGGGGGTCCACTATCAATGAGCAGTTCTTC.

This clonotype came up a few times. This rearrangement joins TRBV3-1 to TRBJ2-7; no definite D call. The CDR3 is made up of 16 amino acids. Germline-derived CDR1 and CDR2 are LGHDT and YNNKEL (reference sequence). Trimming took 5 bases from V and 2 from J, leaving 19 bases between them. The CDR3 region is CASSKSWVNTTYEQYV. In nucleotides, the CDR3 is TGTGCCAGCAGCAAAAGCTGGGTAAATACCACCTACGAGCAGTACGTC.

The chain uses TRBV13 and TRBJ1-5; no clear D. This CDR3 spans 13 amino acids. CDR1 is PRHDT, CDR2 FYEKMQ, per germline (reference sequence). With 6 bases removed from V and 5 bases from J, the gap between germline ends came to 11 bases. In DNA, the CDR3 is TGTGCCAGCAGGACGGTGGACGATCAGCCCCAGCATTTT. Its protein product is CASRTVDDQPQHF.

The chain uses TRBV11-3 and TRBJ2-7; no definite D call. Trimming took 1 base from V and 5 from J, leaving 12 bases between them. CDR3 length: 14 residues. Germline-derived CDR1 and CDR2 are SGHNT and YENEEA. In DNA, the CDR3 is TGTGCCAGCAGCTTAGGGCGGCCTCCTGACGAGCAGTACTTC. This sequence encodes CASSLGRPPDEQYF. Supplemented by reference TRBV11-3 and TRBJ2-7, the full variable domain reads EAGVVQSPRYKIIEKKQPVAFWCNPISGHNTLYWYLQNLGQGPELLIRYENEEAVDDSQLPKDRFSAERLKGVDSTLKIQPAELGDSAVYLCASSLGRPPDEQYFGPGTRLTVT.

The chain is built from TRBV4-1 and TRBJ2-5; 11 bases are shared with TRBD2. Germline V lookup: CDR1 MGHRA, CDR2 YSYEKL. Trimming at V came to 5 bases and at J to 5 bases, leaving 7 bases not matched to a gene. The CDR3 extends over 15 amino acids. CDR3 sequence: CASSNGLAGLETQYF. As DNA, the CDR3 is TGCGCCAGCAGCAACGGACTAGCGGGCTTGGAGACCCAGTACTTC.

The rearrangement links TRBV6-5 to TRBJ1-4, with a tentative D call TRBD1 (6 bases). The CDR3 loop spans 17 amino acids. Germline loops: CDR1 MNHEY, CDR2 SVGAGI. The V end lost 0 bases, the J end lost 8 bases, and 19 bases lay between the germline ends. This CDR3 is CASSYSRGGGGGEKLFF. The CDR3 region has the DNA TGTGCCAGCAGTTACTCGAGAGGGGGAGGGGGAGGAGAAAAACTGTTTTTT.

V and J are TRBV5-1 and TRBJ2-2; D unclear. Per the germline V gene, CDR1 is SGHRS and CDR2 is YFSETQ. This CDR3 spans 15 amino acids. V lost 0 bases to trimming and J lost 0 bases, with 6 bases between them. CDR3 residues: CASSLAETNTGELFF. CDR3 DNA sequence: TGCGCCAGCAGCTTGGCCGAAACGAACACCGGGGAGCTGTTTTTT.

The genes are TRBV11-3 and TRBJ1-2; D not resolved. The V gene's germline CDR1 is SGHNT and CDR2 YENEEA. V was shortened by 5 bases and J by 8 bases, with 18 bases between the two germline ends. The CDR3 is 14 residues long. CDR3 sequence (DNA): TGTGCCAGCAGCCCCTCTCGGACGGGGATAGGCTACACCTTC. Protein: CASSPSRTGIGYTF.

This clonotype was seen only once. Here the CDR3 DNA reads TGTGCCAGTATTCTCGGCAGGGAGAACACTGAAGCTTTCTTT. Translated, it gives CASILGRENTEAFF. This chain links TRBV19 with TRBJ1-1; D possibly corresponds to TRBD1 (5 bases). V gave up 7 bases and J gave up 1 base, with 13 bases separating them. Germline lookup yields CDR1 LNHDA and CDR2 SQIVND (reference sequence). This CDR3 is built from 14 residues.

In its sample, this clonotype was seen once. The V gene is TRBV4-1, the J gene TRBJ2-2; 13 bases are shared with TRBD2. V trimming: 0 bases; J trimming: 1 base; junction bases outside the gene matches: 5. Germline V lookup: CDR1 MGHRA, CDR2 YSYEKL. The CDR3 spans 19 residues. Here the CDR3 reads CASSQEMGLAGLNTGELFF. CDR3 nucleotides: TGCGCCAGCAGCCAAGAAATGGGACTAGCGGGGTTGAACACCGGGGAGCTGTTTTTT.